These 2 T cell receptor beta chains were sequenced from one sample in a study of identical twins. MiXCR, applied by TCRdb to the 5' RACE reads, yields one record per CDR3 protein. Of approximately 250,000 distinct CDR3 sequences in the sample, 5.5% to 7.5% were seen once. These data also featured in a second study, about T cells expressing NK-cell markers.

Sequenced input: CD8+ T cells sorted from blood. These receptors were taken from a woman under 30 in good health.

This clonotype was recorded a few times. The chain has TRBV29-1 and TRBJ2-1; D unresolved. CDR1 is SQVTM, CDR2 ANQGSEA, per germline. The CDR3 length is 11 residues. V was pared by 5 bases and J by 4 bases, with 6 bases between. CDR3 nucleotide sequence: TGCAGCGTTTACGAGTACAATGAGCAGTTCTTC. Amino acids: CSVYEYNEQFF.

The sample holds a few counts of this clonotype. This chain connects TRBV7-9 to TRBJ2-1; D remains unclear. With 10 bases removed from V and 9 bases from J, the gap between germline ends came to 19 bases. This CDR3 region has 13 residues. The germline V gene has CDR1 SEHNR and CDR2 FQNEAQ (reference sequence). The CDR3 sequence: CAIETADRTEQFF. The CDR3 DNA sequence: TGTGCCATAGAGACTGCGGACCGGACTGAGCAGTTCTTC.